A single TCR beta chain is shown here with its context. Its specificity is not known. The data stem from a study of cytomegalovirus exposure and HLA in healthy donors. A multiplex PCR was run with 60 Vbeta primers and 13 Jbeta primers. Clones were read by immunoSEQ multiplex PCR, and TCRdb kept only the in-frame ones, dropping some. The table lists some 130,000 clones, about 80% of them singletons. Study-wide results and limits: The authors enumerated around 150 TCR beta chains as linked to cytomegalovirus.

The V segment lost 2 bases and the J segment 7 bases; nucleotides outside the gene matches: 19. This CDR3 comprises 19 residues. Germline V gene data show CDR1 as SGHRS and CDR2 as YFSETQ. Material: PBMCs. The chain is built from TRBV5-1 and TRBJ2-1, with TRBD2 matching over 9 bases. This clonotype was sampled from a man between 18 and 29 years old in good health and CMV-seronegative. The CDR3: CASSFLGVLRGRAGNEQFF. The CDR3 DNA reads TGCGCCAGCAGCTTTCTGGGGGTTCTCCGCGGGAGGGCCGGGAATGAGCAGTTCTTC.